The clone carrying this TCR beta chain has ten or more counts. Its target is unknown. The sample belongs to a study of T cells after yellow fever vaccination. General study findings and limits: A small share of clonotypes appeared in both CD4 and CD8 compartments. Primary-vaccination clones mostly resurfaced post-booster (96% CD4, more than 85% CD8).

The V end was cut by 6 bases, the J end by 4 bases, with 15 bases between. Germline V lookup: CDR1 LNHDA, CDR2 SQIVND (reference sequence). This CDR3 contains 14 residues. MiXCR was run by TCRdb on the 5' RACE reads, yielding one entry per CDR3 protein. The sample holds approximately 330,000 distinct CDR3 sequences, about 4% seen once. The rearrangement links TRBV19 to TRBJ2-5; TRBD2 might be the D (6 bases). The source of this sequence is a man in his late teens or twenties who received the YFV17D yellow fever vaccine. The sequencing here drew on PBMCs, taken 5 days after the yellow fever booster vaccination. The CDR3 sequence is CASSLRDGGETQYF. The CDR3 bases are TGTGCCAGTAGCCTCCGGGACGGGGGAGAGACCCAGTACTTC.